The next 23 T cell receptor beta chains were all read from a single sample in a study of blood T cell repertoires in COVID-19. TCRdb keeps only in-frame clones here, not all; method: immunoSEQ multiplex PCR. The sample lists 85,000 to 130,000 clones; 71% were seen once. The sample taken for sequencing was peripheral blood. These receptors all come from a human donor with acute or convalescent COVID-19. The donor label of this sample is uncertain.

The chain links TRBV3-1 (or the pseudogene TRBV3-2) to TRBJ2-2, with 9 bases identical to TRBD1. This CDR3 spans 17 amino acids. Germline V gene lookup returns CDR1 LGHDT and CDR2 YNNKEL (reference sequence). With 2 bases clipped from V and 7 bases from J, the junction kept 11 bases outside the gene matches. CDR3: CASSQRGRQGEIGELFF. For the CDR3, the DNA is TGTGCCAGCAGCCAACGGGGTAGACAGGGGGAAATCGGGGAGCTGTTTTTT.

The chain uses TRBV4-1 and TRBJ2-4, with 8 bases aligning to TRBD2. The CDR3 sequence is 16 residues long. CDR1 and CDR2 from the germline V gene are MGHRA and YSYEKL. After removal of 1 base from V and 5 bases from J, the junction contained 7 bases not matched to a gene. The CDR3 region has the DNA TGCGCCAGCAGCCAAGGAGGCGCGGGGGGCCAAAACATTCAGTACTTC. Translated, it gives CASSQGGAGGQNIQYF.

The chain is built from TRBV20-1 and TRBJ2-1; 11 nucleotides match TRBD2. The CDR3 extends over 15 amino acids. Germline assignment: CDR1 DFQATT and CDR2 SNEGSKA (reference sequence). V gave up 3 bases and J gave up 9 bases; unmatched junction bases: 10. CDR3 nucleotide sequence: TGCAGTGCTAGTAGTGGTAGCGGGGGGGTTCCTGAGCAGTTCTTC. Protein: CSASSGSGGVPEQFF.

The rearrangement joins TRBV28 to TRBJ1-3; D gene ambiguous. CDR3 length equals 15 residues. Germline-derived CDR1 and CDR2 are MDHEN and SYDVKM. The ends were cut back, 2 bases at V and 2 bases at J, with 10 bases in the middle. DNA for the CDR3: TGTGCCAGCAGTTTAGTGGGCGCTGCTGGAAACACCATATATTTT. This gives the protein CASSLVGAAGNTIYF.

The chain combines TRBV24-1 with TRBJ2-5, with D possibly matching TRBD2 (7 bases). From germline, CDR1 is KGHDR and CDR2 SFDVKD. Trimming left V 4 bases short and J 5 bases short, with 16 bases between. The CDR3 covers 15 residues. DNA of the CDR3: TGTGCCACCAGTGAACCCCGGGGGGCTGGGGAGACCCAGTACTTC. Translated, it gives CATSEPRGAGETQYF.

The chain employs TRBV20-1 and TRBJ1-1, with 8 bases that match TRBD1. Germline-derived CDR1 and CDR2 are DFQATT and SNEGSKA (reference sequence). After removal of 3 bases from V and 11 bases from J, the junction contained 2 bases not matched to a gene. The CDR3 runs 10 residues. This CDR3 reads CSASRGRAFF. As DNA, the CDR3 is TGCAGTGCTAGCAGGGGGCGTGCTTTCTTT.

The chain combines TRBV7-2 with TRBJ2-2, with a possible D match to TRBD1 (6 bases). The V end lost 6 bases, the J end lost 5 bases, and 13 bases lay between the germline ends. Germline V gene lookup returns CDR1 SGHTA and CDR2 FQGNSA. The CDR3 runs 14 residues. The CDR3 region is CASRGDTGTGELFF. Here the CDR3 DNA reads TGTGCCAGCAGAGGGGACACGGGTACCGGGGAGCTGTTTTTT.

This clone was observed a few times. The genes are TRBV27 and TRBJ2-7, with D maybe TRBD1 (5 bases). CDR1 is MNHEY and CDR2 is SMNVEV in the germline V gene (reference sequence). CDR3 size: 14 residues. The V gene lost 5 bases and the J gene lost 4 bases, with 15 bases spanning the gap. This CDR3 reads CASSPMDTPYEQYV. CDR3 nucleotide sequence: TGTGCCAGCAGTCCTATGGACACCCCATACGAGCAGTACGTC.

The J gene is TRBJ2-7, the V gene TRBV6-5; D might be TRBD2 (5 bases). The V end was cut by 10 bases, the J end by 7 bases, with 14 bases between. Germline CDR1 MNHEY, CDR2 SVGAGI. This CDR3 region has 11 residues. In DNA, the CDR3 is TGTGCCACCTCCGAGGGTCGAGAGCAGTACTTC. Its protein is CATSEGREQYF.

In nucleotides, the CDR3 is TGCGCCAGCAGCCAACCATGGGAGGGGGCTAATGAAAAACTGTTTTTT. The encoded protein is CASSQPWEGANEKLFF. The rearrangement uses TRBV4-1 and TRBJ1-4; D is possibly TRBD1 (6 bases). The germline CDR1 and CDR2 sequences are MGHRA and YSYEKL. This CDR3 spans 16 amino acids. The V end lost 2 bases, the J end lost 3 bases, and 13 bases lay between the germline ends.

V gene TRBV7-9 combines with J gene TRBJ1-2, with D uncertain. Per the germline V gene, CDR1 is SEHNR and CDR2 is FQNEAQ (reference sequence). This CDR3 has 13 amino acids. The V gene lost 1 base and the J gene lost 4 bases, with 7 bases spanning the gap. CDR3 amino acids: CASSLGEPYGYTF. CDR3 DNA: TGTGCCAGCAGCTTAGGGGAGCCCTATGGCTACACCTTC.

The chain recombines TRBV7-8 with TRBJ1-4, with 8 bases fitting TRBD1. The V gene's germline CDR1 is SGHVS and CDR2 FQNEAQ. This CDR3 is 17 amino acids long. Trimming cost V 4 bases and J 2 bases; bases outside gene matches: 9. The CDR3 reads CASSSKAGGWTNEKLFF. In DNA form, the CDR3 reads TGTGCCAGCAGCTCCAAGGCAGGGGGCTGGACTAATGAAAAACTGTTTTTT.

The chain carries TRBV14 and TRBJ2-3; 9 positions agree with TRBD1. Germline trimming cut 3 bases from V and 1 base from J; bases unmatched to any gene: 5. The CDR3 totals 16 residues. Germline CDR1 and CDR2: SGHDN and FVKESK. CDR3 coding DNA: TGTGCCAGCAGCCAGCGGACAGGGGCAGGCACAGATACGCAGTATTTT. This translates into CASSQRTGAGTDTQYF.

The chain links TRBV9 to TRBJ1-6, with D possibly being TRBD1 (5 bases). CDR3 length: 13 amino acids. V was clipped by 0 bases and J by 8 bases, with 6 bases between them. Germline lookup yields CDR1 SGDLS and CDR2 YYNGEE. CDR3 loop: CASSVGGDSPLHF. Written as DNA, the CDR3 is TGTGCCAGCAGCGTAGGGGGGGATTCACCCCTCCACTTT.

The V call is TRBV5-1, the J call TRBJ2-7; 9 bases are shared with TRBD1. Trimming took 0 bases from V and 4 from J; bases not matched to a gene: 5. The CDR3 is 15 amino acids. CDR1 is SGHRS, CDR2 YFSETQ, per germline. The CDR3: CASSLAAGQGYEQYV. CDR3 nucleotide sequence: TGCGCCAGCAGCTTGGCCGCGGGACAGGGATACGAGCAGTACGTC.

This sequence joins TRBV19 and TRBJ1-1, with 8 bases matching TRBD1. V was pared by 4 bases and J by 0 bases, with 13 bases of the junction left unmatched. The CDR3 runs 18 residues. The V gene's germline CDR1 is LNHDA and CDR2 SQIVND (reference sequence). DNA of the CDR3: TGTGCCAGTAGTACCACTCTCTGGACAGGGCCGATGAACACTGAAGCTTTCTTT. It translates to CASSTTLWTGPMNTEAFF.

The gene calls are TRBV5-1 and TRBJ2-1, with a tentative D call TRBD2 (6 bases). Germline CDR1 reads SGHRS; CDR2 reads YFSETQ. The V end lost 3 bases, the J end lost 0 bases, and 13 bases lay between the germline ends. The CDR3 sequence is 16 residues long. The CDR3 reads CASSSEGIHSYNEQFF. CDR3 DNA sequence: TGCGCCAGCAGCTCGGAGGGGATACACTCCTACAATGAGCAGTTCTTC.

This chain joins TRBV5-6 and TRBJ2-7; tentative D call: TRBD1 (6 bases). Germline CDR1 and CDR2: SGHDT and YYEEEE. Trimming took off 4 bases at V and 2 bases at J, with 13 bases between the two ends. CDR3 length: 14 amino acids. The CDR3 reads CASSKQGLAYEQYF. The DNA for the CDR3 is TGTGCCAGCAGCAAACAGGGATTGGCCTACGAGCAGTACTTC.

The chain uses TRBV28 and TRBJ1-1; D possibly corresponds to TRBD1 (5 bases). V was cut by 7 bases and J by 9 bases, with 21 bases left in between. There are 14 residues in the CDR3. The germline V gene has CDR1 MDHEN and CDR2 SYDVKM. In nucleotides, the CDR3 is TGTGCCAGCATCCCACACAGCCCGCAGGGAAAAGCTTTCTTT. It codes for CASIPHSPQGKAFF.

As concerns this clone: Other nucleotide sequences in the sample specify the same CDR3. The rearrangement uses TRBV6-5 and TRBJ1-2; the D is unclear. Trimming cost V 4 bases and J 5 bases, with 5 bases left between them. The germline V gene encodes CDR1 MNHEY and CDR2 SVGAGI. The CDR3 is 11 amino acids. CDR3 protein: CASSSGYGYTF. CDR3 coding DNA: TGTGCCAGCAGTTCGGGGTATGGCTACACCTTC.

The V gene is TRBV3-1 (or the pseudogene TRBV3-2), the J gene TRBJ2-4; 7 nucleotides align to TRBD1. Germline CDR1 and CDR2: LGHDT and YNNKEL (reference sequence). The length of the CDR3 is 16 residues. V lost 4 bases, J lost 1 base, and 7 bases stayed unmatched. CDR3 sequence reads: CASSRSSTGAKNIQYF. The CDR3 region has the DNA TGTGCCAGCAGCCGCTCCTCGACAGGGGCCAAAAACATTCAGTACTTC.

This clone was found a few times. Other DNA sequences of this sample code for an identical CDR3. This chain links TRBV19 with TRBJ1-5; 8 bases map to TRBD1. In germline, CDR1 is LNHDA, CDR2 SQIVND (reference sequence). V shed 6 bases and J 2 bases; nucleotides not matched to a gene: 6. The CDR3 is 15 amino acids. The chain's CDR3 is CASSSGQGGNQPQHF. CDR3 sequence (DNA): TGTGCCAGTAGCTCCGGACAGGGAGGCAATCAGCCCCAGCATTTT.

V gene TRBV20-1 combines with J gene TRBJ2-7; D may be TRBD2 (6 bases). Per germline, CDR1 DFQATT and CDR2 SNEGSKA (reference sequence). This CDR3 contains 11 residues. V was shortened by 1 base and J by 7 bases, with 8 bases between the two germline ends. The CDR3 DNA is TGCAGTGCTAGAGTCGGAGGGGAGCAGTACGTC. It is translated as CSARVGGEQYV.